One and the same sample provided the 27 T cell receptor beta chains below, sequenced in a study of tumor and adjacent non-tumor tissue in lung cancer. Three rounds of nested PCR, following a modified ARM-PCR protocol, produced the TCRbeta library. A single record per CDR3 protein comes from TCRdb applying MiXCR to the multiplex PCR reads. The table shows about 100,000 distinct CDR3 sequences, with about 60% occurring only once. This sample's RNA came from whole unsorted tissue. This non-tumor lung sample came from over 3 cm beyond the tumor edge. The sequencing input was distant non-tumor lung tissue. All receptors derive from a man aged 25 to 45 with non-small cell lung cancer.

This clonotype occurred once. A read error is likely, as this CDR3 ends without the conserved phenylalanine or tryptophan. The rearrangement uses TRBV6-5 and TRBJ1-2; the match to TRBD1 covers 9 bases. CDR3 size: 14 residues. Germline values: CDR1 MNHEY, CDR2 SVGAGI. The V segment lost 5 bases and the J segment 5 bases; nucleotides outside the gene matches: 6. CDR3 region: CASSQDRGRYGYTS. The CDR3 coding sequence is TGTGCCAGCAGTCAGGACAGGGGAAGGTATGGCTACACCTCC.

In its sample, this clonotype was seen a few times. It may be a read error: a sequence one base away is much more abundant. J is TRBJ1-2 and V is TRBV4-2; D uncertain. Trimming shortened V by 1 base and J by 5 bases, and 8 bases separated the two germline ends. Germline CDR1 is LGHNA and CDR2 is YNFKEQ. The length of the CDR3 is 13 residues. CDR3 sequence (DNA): TGTGCCAGCAGCCAAGGACGGGGTTATGGCTACACCTTC. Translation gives CASSQGRGYGYTF.

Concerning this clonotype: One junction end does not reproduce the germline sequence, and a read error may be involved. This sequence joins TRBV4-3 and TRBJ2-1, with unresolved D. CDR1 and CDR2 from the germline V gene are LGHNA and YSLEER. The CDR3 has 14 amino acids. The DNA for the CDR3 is TGCGCCAGCAGTCAAGATCGAGGCAGCAATGAGCAGTTCTTC. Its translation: CASSQDRGSNEQFF.

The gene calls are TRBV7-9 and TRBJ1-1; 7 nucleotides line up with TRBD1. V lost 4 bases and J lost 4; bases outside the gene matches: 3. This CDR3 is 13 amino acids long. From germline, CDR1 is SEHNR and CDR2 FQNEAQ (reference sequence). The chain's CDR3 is CASSSQGVTEAFF. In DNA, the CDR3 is TGTGCCAGCAGCTCGCAGGGGGTCACTGAAGCTTTCTTT.

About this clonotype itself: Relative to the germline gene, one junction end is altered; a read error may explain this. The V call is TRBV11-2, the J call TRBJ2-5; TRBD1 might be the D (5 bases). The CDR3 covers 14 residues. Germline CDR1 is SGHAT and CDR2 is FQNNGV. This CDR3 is CASNSGDSQETQYF. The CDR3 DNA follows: TGTGCCAGCAACTCCGGTGACAGCCAAGAGACCCAATACTTC.

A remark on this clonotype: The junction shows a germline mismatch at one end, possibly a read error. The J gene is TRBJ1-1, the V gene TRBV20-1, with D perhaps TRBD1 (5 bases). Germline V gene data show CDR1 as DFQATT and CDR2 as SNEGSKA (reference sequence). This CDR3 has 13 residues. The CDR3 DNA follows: TGCGGTGCCGTTATGGGGGGGGGGACTGAACCTTTCTTT. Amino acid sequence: CGAVMGGGTEPFF.

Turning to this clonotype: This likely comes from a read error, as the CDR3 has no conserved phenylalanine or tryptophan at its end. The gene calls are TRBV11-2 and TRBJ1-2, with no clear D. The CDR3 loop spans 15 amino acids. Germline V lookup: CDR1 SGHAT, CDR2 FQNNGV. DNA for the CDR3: TGTGCCAGCAGCAAGCCGGTAGTCACTAACTATGGTTACACCGTC. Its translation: CASSKPVVTNYGYTV.

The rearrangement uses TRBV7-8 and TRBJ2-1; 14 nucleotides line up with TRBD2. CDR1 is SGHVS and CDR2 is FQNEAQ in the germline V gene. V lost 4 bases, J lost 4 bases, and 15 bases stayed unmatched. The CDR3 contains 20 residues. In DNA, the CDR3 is TGTGCCAGCAGCTCCCCGGGACAGGGGACTAGCGGGAGTTTTTACAATGAGCAGTTCTTC. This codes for CASSSPGQGTSGSFYNEQFF.

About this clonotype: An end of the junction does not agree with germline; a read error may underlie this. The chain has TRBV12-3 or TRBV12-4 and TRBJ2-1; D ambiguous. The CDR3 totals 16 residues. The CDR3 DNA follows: TGTGCCAGCAGTTTAGGCTCCCCAGGCCCCTACAATGAGCAGCTCTTC. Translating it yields CASSLGSPGPYNEQLF.

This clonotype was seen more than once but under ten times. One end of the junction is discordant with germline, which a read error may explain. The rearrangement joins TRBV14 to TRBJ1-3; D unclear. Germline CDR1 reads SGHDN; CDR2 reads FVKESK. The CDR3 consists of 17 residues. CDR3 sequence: CASSQGSRRRSGNTIYF. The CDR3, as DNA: TGCGCCAGCAGCCAAGGAAGCCGACGCCGCTCTGGAAACACCATATATTTT. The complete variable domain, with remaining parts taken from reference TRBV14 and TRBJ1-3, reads EAGVTQFPSHSVIEKGQTVTLRCDPISGHDNLYWYRRVMGKEIKFLLHFVKESKQDESGMPNNRFLAERTGGTYSTLKVQPAELEDSGVYFCASSQGSRRRSGNTIYFGEGSWLTVV.

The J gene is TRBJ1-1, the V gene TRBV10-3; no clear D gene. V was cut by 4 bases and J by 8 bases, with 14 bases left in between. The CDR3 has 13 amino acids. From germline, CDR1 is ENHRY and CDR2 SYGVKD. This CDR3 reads CAISVEWNIEAFF. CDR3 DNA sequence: TGTGCCATCAGTGTGGAGTGGAACATCGAAGCTTTCTTT.

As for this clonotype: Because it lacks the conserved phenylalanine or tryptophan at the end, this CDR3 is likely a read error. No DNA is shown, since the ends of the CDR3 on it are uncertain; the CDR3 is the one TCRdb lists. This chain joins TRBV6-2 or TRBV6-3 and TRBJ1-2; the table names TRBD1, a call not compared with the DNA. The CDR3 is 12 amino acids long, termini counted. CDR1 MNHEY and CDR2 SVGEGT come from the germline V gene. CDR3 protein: CASSQGVYGHTL.

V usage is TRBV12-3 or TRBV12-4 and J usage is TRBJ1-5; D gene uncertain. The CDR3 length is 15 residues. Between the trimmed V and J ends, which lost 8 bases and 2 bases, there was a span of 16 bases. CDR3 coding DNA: TGTGCCAGCTGTGTTTTCGGGGTTGGCAATCAGCCCCAGCATTTT. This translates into CASCVFGVGNQPQHF.

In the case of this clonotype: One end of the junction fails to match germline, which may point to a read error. CDR3 region: CASSATGLLYSYTF. CDR3 DNA: TGTGCCAGCAGCGCGACTGGGTTACTCTATAGCTACACCTTC. This chain connects TRBV11-2 to TRBJ1-2; D remains unclear. This CDR3 has 14 residues. Germline CDR1 reads SGHAT; CDR2 reads FQNNGV.

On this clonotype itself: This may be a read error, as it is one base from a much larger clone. For the CDR3, the DNA is TGCAGCGTTCTCGACCCAGGATGCACTGAAGCTTTCTTT. Its protein is CSVLDPGCTEAFF. The chain joins TRBV29-1 to TRBJ1-1; D is ambiguous. The CDR3 loop spans 13 amino acids. Trimming removed 5 bases at V and 4 bases at J, with 14 bases between. The germline V gene encodes CDR1 SQVTM and CDR2 ANQGSEA.

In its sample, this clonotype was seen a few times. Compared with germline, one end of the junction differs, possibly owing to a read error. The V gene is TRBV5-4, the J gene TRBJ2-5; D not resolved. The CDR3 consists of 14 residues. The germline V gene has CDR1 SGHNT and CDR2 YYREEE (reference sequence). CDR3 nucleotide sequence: TGTGCCAGCAGCTTGGGGATCCTCCAAGAGACCCGGTACTTC. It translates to CASSLGILQETRYF.

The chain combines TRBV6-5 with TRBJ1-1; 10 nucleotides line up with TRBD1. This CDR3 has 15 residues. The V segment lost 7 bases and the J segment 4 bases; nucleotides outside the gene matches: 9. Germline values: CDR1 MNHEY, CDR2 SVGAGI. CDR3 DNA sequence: TGTGCCAGCACTCAGGGACAGGGGACTAGCACTGAAGCTTTCTTT. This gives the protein CASTQGQGTSTEAFF.

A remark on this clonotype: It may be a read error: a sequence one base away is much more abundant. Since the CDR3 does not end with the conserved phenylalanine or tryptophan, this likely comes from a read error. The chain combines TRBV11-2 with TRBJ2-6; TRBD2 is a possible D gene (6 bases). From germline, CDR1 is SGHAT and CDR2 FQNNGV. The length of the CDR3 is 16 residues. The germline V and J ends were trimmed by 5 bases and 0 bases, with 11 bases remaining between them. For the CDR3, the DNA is TGTGCCAGCAGCCCTCTAGCGACCTCTGGGGCCAACGTCCTGACTTTG. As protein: CASSPLATSGANVLTL.

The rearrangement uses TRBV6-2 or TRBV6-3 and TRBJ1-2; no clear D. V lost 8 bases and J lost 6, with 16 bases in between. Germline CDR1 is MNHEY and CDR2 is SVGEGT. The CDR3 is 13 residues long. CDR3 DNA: TGTGCCAGCCATCGCACCGCGGGAGATGGCTACACCTTC. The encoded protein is CASHRTAGDGYTF.

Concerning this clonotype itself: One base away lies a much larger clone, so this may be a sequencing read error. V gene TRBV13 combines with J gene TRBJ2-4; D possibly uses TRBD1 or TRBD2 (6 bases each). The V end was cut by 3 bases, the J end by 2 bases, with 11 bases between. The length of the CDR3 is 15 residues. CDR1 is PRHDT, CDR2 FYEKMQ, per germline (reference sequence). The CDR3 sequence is CASSFDGGTKNIQYF. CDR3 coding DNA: TGTGCCAGCAGCTTCGACGGGGGCACCAAAAACATTCAGTACTTC.

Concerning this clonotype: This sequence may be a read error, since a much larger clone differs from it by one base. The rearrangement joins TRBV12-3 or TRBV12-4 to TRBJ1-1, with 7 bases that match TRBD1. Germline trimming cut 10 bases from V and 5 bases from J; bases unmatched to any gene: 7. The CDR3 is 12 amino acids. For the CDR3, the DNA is TGTGCCACCACCAGGGGGGCTACTGAAGCTTTCTTT. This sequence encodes CATTRGATEAFF.

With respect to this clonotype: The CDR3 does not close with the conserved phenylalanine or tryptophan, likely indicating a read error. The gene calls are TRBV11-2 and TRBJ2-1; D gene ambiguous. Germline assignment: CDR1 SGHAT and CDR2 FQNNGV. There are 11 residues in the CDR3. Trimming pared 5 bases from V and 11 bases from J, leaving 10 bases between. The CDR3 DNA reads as TGTGCCAGCAGCCCTTTGGATAAGCAGTTCTTA. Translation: CASSPLDKQFL.

The CDR3 region has the DNA TGTGCCAGCAGCCCCGATAGCGGGAGTTACGAGCAGTACTTC. Translating it yields CASSPDSGSYEQYF. V and J are TRBV3-1 and TRBJ2-7; 9 bases line up with TRBD2. This CDR3 is built from 14 residues. V lost 4 bases and J lost 4; bases outside the gene matches: 5. Germline lookup yields CDR1 LGHDT and CDR2 YNNKEL (reference sequence).

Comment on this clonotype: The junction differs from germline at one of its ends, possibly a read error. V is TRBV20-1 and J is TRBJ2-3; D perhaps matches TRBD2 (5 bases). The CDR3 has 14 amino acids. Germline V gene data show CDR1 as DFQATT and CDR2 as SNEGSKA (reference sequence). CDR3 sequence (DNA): TGCAGTACTAGAGATGGGCACACGGTCGATACGCAGTATTTT. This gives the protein CSTRDGHTVDTQYF.

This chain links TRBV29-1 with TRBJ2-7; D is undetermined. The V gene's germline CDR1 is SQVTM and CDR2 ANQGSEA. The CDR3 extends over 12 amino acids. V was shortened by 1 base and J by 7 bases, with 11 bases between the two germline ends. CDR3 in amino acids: CSVEVNTSEQYF. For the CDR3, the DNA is TGCAGCGTTGAAGTAAACACAAGTGAGCAGTACTTC.

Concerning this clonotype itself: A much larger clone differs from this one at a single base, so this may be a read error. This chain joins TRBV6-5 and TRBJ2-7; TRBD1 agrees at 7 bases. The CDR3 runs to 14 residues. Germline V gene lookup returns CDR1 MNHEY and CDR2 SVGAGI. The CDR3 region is CASSRQGISYEEYF. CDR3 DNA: TGTGCCAGCAGTAGACAGGGTATCTCCTACGAGGAGTACTTC.

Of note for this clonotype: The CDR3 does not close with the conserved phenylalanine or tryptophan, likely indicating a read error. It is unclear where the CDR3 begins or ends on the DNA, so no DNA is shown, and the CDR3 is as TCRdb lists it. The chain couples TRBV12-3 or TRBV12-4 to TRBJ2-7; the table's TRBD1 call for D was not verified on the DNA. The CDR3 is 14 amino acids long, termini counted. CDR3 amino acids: CASSLGLPPYEHYL.